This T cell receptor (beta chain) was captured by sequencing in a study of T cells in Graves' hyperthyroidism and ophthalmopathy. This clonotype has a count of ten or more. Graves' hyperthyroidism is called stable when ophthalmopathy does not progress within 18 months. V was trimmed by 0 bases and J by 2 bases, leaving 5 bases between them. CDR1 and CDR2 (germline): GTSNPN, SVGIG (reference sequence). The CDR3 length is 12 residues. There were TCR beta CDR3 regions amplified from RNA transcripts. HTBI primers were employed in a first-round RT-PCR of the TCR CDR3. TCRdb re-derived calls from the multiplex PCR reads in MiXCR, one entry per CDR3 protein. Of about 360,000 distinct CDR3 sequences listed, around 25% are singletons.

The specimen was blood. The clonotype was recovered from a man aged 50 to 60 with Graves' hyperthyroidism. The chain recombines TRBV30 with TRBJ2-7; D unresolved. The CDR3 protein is CAWSVGTYEQYF. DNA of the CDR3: TGTGCCTGGAGTGTCGGTACCTACGAGCAGTACTTC.